This is a list of T cell receptor beta chains from one sample in a study of cytomegalovirus exposure and HLA in healthy donors. TCRdb's copy holds only in-frame clones and misses some; the assay was immunoSEQ multiplex PCR. Counted here are some 130,000 clones, approximately 80% occurring once; the ten biggest clones make up roughly 1.2%. Sequenced sample: PBMCs. These receptors all stem from a girl aged 2 to 9 in good health and CMV-seronegative. Both conserved end residues are part of each CDR3. D genes are given only for firm matches. Clone size appears in some rows only: once, few, many, or a class for an expanded clone.

J,D,V,size,DNA,CDR3
TRBJ1-5,NA,TRBV5-8,NA,TGTGCCAGCAGCTTGGGAGGGTACCGCTACAATCAGCCCCAGCATTTT,CASSLGGYRYNQPQHF
TRBJ2-3,NA,TRBV30,few,TGTGCCTGGGAAATAGCGGAAGATACACAGTATTTT,CAWEIAEDTQYF
TRBJ1-3,TRBD1,TRBV14,NA,TGTGCCAGCAGCCAAGGGGTTGACAGGGCATCCGGAAACACCATATATTTT,CASSQGVDRASGNTIYF
TRBJ1-4,NA,TRBV5-1,NA,TGCGCCAGCAGTTCCGGCTGGGGGGTTAATGAAAAACTGTTTTTT,CASSSGWGVNEKLFF
TRBJ2-5,NA,TRBV9,NA,TGTGCCAGCAGTTATAACCTAGGAGGGACCCAGTACTTC,CASSYNLGGTQYF
TRBJ2-3,TRBD2,TRBV5-4,once,TGTGCCAGCAGCCCTGGACTAGCGGACGCAGATACGCAGTATTTT,CASSPGLADADTQYF
TRBJ1-6,NA,TRBV27,NA,TGTGCCAGCAGTCGGACAGACTCCTATAATTCACCCCTCCACTTT,CASSRTDSYNSPLHF
TRBJ2-5,TRBD1,TRBV5-1,NA,TGCGCCAGCAGCTCTGGACAGGTCGGAGACAAAGAGACCCAGTACTTC,CASSSGQVGDKETQYF
TRBJ1-2,NA,TRBV28,NA,TGTGCCAGCAGCGACACCGGAGGCTATGGCTACACCTTC,CASSDTGGYGYTF
TRBJ1-1,NA,TRBV7-8,NA,TGTGCCAGCAGCGCACGACTGGGGGGCACTGAAGCTTTCTTT,CASSARLGGTEAFF
TRBJ1-1,NA,TRBV29-1,NA,TGCAGCAGCCGGAGGGACACTGAAGCTTTCTTT,CSSRRDTEAFF
TRBJ1-1,TRBD1,TRBV28,NA,TGTGCCAGCACTGATACAGGGGGCGCGAAGACTGAAGCTTTCTTT,CASTDTGGAKTEAFF
TRBJ1-3,NA,TRBV5-4,NA,TGTGCCAGCAGCTTGGTTCATCCGGGAGATGGAAGGGGAAACACCATATATTTT,CASSLVHPGDGRGNTIYF
TRBJ2-4,TRBD2,TRBV28,NA,TGTGCCAGCAGCCCCCTTCCGGCTAGCGGGAGTACAGACATTCAGTACTTC,CASSPLPASGSTDIQYF
TRBJ1-1,TRBD1,TRBV7-8,NA,TGTGCCAGCAGCCTACAGGGGGCGCGTACTGAAGCTTTCTTT,CASSLQGARTEAFF
TRBJ2-2,TRBD2,TRBV9,NA,TGTGCCAGCAGCTTCGGACTAGCGGGGGGGAGCGGGGAGCTGTTTTTT,CASSFGLAGGSGELFF
TRBJ2-2,NA,TRBV27,once,TGTGCCAGCAGTCCACGGGGTGGGGAGCTGTTTTTT,CASSPRGGELFF
TRBJ2-1,NA,TRBV2,NA,TGTGCCAGCAGTGCGGGCCCTAGCGATGAGCAGTTCTTC,CASSAGPSDEQFF
TRBJ2-7,TRBD1,TRBV4-1,NA,TGCGCCAGCAGCCAAGGGGGGACAGGGGGATGGGAGCAGTACTTC,CASSQGGTGGWEQYF
TRBJ2-5,TRBD2,TRBV29-1,NA,TGCAGCGTTGACATAGCGGGGCAAGAGACCCAGTACTTC,CSVDIAGQETQYF
TRBJ1-2,NA,TRBV6-4,NA,TGTGCCAGCAGTGACCGGAGCTGGCGGGGCGGCTACACCTTC,CASSDRSWRGGYTF
TRBJ2-7,NA,TRBV6-1,NA,TGTGCCAGCAGTGATGTGGGGCCCCAGTACTTC,CASSDVGPQYF
TRBJ1-1,NA,TRBV14,few,TGTGCCAGCAGCCTAACAGGAACCGGGACACTGAACACTGAAGCTTTCTTT,CASSLTGTGTLNTEAFF
TRBJ2-2,TRBD1,TRBV6-5,once,TGTGCCAGCAGCTCCGGGACAGGGCACACCGGGGAGCTGTTTTTT,CASSSGTGHTGELFF
TRBJ2-7,TRBD2,TRBV27,NA,TGTGCCAGCAGTCTTCGCGGACTAGCGGGAGACTACGAGCAGTACTTC,CASSLRGLAGDYEQYF
TRBJ2-1,NA,TRBV9,few,TGTGCCAGCAGCGTAGGTGGGGCTGGTAATGAGCAGTTCTTC,CASSVGGAGNEQFF
TRBJ2-2,NA,TRBV29-1,NA,TGCAGCGTGGGTCCGGGGAGCGCGAACACCGGGGAGCTGTTTTTT,CSVGPGSANTGELFF
TRBJ2-1,TRBD2,TRBV5-1,NA,TGCGCCAGCAGCTTATTTCCTCCGGGACTAGCGGGATTATTCTACAATGAGCAGTTCTTC,CASSLFPPGLAGLFYNEQFF
TRBJ1-6,NA,TRBV19,NA,TGTGCCAGTAGTATAAACGGTCGGACTGGGTTGAGGAATTCACCCCTCCACTTT,CASSINGRTGLRNSPLHF
TRBJ1-2,NA,TRBV30,NA,TGTGCCTGGAGTGTAGGTAGCCACTATGGCTACACCTTC,CAWSVGSHYGYTF
TRBJ1-2,TRBD1,TRBV29-1,NA,TGCAGCGCCCCGGACAGGGCCAATGCCTATGGCTACACCTTC,CSAPDRANAYGYTF
TRBJ2-1,NA,TRBV5-5,medium-sized,TGTGCCAGCAGCTTGGGGGGCAGCTCCTACAATGAGCAGTTCTTC,CASSLGGSSYNEQFF
TRBJ2-5,TRBD2,TRBV19,NA,TGCGCCACCACGGGGGGAGGAGAGACCCAGTACTTC,CATTGGGETQYF
TRBJ1-2,TRBD1,TRBV7-9,NA,TGTGCCAGCAGCTTAGTAGACAGGGACGATTCGCAAAACTATGGCTACACCTTC,CASSLVDRDDSQNYGYTF
TRBJ2-1,TRBD2,TRBV9,NA,TGTGCCAGCAGCGTAGCTTTGGGACTAGCGAGAGTGGCTGAGCAGTTCTTC,CASSVALGLARVAEQFF
TRBJ2-7,NA,TRBV4-2,NA,TGTGCCAGCAGCCACCCAGCGGATCGCTCCTACGAGCAGTACTTC,CASSHPADRSYEQYF
TRBJ1-4,NA,TRBV5-1,NA,TGCGCCAGCAGTTCGGGTCCTCGTAATGAAAAACTGTTTTTT,CASSSGPRNEKLFF